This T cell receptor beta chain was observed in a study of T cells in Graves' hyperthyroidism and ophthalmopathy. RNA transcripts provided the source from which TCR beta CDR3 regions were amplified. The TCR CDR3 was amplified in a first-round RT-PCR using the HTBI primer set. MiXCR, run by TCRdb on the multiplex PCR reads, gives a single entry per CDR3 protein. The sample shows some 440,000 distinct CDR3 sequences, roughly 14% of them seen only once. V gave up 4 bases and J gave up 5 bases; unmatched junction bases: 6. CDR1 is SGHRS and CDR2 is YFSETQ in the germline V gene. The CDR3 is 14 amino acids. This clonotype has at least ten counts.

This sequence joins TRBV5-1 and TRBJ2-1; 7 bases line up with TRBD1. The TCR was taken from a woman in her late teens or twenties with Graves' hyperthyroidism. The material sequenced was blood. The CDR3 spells CASSRGTAHNEQFF. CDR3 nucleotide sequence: TGCGCCAGCAGCCGTGGGACAGCCCACAATGAGCAGTTCTTC.